Sequencing of this TCR beta chain was carried out in a study of blood T cell repertoires in COVID-19. Trimming stripped 7 bases from V and 7 bases from J, with 15 bases between. There are 13 residues in the CDR3. TCRdb's copy holds only in-frame clones and misses some; the assay was immunoSEQ multiplex PCR. The sample holds 170,000 or so clones, 86% seen once. The sequence derives from a man aged 45-60 years with active or convalescent COVID-19. V is TRBV12-3 or TRBV12-4 and J is TRBJ2-3; a weak D match, TRBD2 (5 bases). Sequencing was done on a sample of peripheral blood. CDR3 sequence: CASNRAATNTQYF. The DNA of the CDR3 is TGTGCCAGCAACCGAGCGGCAACAAATACGCAGTATTTT.